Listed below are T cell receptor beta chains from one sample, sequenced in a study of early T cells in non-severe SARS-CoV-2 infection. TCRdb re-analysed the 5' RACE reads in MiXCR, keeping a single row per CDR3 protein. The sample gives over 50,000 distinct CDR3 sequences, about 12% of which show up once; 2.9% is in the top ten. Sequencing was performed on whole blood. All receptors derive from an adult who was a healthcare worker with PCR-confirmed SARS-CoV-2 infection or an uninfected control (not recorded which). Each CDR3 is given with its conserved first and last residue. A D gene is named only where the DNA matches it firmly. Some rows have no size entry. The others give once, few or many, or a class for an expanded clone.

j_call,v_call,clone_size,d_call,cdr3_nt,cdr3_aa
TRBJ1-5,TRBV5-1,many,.,TGCGCCAGCAGCTTGGAGGGGGGCAATCAGCCCCAGCATTTT,CASSLEGGNQPQHF
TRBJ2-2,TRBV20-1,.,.,TGCAGTGCTCCCCGTAGGGGGACCGGGGAGCTGTTTTTT,CSAPRRGTGELFF
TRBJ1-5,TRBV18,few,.,TGTGCCAGCTCACCGCAGGATAGCAATCAGCCCCAGCATTTT,CASSPQDSNQPQHF
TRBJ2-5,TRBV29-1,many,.,TGCAGCGTTGATACTAGCAGTCAAGAGACCCAGTACTTC,CSVDTSSQETQYF
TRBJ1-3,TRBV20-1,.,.,TGCAGTGCTAGAGGAGGAGGGAACACCATATATTTT,CSARGGGNTIYF
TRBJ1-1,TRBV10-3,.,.,TGTGCCATCAGTGGACGGGAGAACACTGAAGCTTTCTTT,CAISGRENTEAFF
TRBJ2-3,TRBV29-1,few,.,TGCAGCGTTGAGGTGATACTTAGCACAGATACGCAGTATTTT,CSVEVILSTDTQYF
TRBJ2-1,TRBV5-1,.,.,TGCGCCAGCAGCTTGTTGCCCGTGGGGGCGGTAAATGAGCAGTTCTTC,CASSLLPVGAVNEQFF
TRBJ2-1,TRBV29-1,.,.,TGCAGCGCTGGGAACAGGGAGAATGAGCAGTTCTTC,CSAGNRENEQFF
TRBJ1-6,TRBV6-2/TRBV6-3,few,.,TGTGCCAGCAGTCCTACAGGAAATTCACCCCTCCACTTT,CASSPTGNSPLHF
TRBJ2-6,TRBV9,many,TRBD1,TGTGCCAGCAGCCGGCAGGGGGCTTCCTCTGGGGCCAACGTCCTGACTTTC,CASSRQGASSGANVLTF
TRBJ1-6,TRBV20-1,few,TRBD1,TGCAGTGCTACAAATCCGGGACAGGGATCACCCCTCCACTTT,CSATNPGQGSPLHF
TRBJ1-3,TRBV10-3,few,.,TGTGCCATCAGTGAGTCGAACCGAAACACCATATATTTT,CAISESNRNTIYF
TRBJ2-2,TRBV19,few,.,TGTGCCAGTTACAGGGAGCGCACCGGGGAGCTGTTTTTT,CASYRERTGELFF
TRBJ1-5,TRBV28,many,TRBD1,TGTGCCAGCAGTTTATACAGGGGCCAGCCCCAGCATTTT,CASSLYRGQPQHF
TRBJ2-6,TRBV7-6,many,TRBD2,TGTGCCAGCAGCCCTCTAGCGGGAGGGACTGGGGCCAACGTCCTGACTTTC,CASSPLAGGTGANVLTF
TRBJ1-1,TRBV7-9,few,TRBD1,TGTGCCAGCAGCCCCGGACAGGGAGAAACTGAAGCTTTCTTT,CASSPGQGETEAFF
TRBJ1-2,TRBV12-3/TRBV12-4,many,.,TGTGCCAGCAGCCGGACCGGGGCCTATGGCTACACCTTC,CASSRTGAYGYTF
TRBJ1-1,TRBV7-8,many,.,TGTGCCAGCAGCTTAGTACCGGGCAGAGTTAACACTGAAGCTTTCTTT,CASSLVPGRVNTEAFF
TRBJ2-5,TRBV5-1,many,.,TGCGCCAGCAGCTCGGGACGGACCCAAGAGACCCAGTACTTC,CASSSGRTQETQYF
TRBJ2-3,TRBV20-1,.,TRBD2,TGCAGTGCCCAACGGGGGACTAGCGGTCTCACAGATACGCAGTATTTT,CSAQRGTSGLTDTQYF
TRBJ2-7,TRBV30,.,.,TGTGCCTGGAGTGTAAACTATTTCGACGAGCAGTACTTC,CAWSVNYFDEQYF
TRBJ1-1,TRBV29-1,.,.,TGCAGCGTTGGCCAAAACACTGAAGCTTTCTTT,CSVGQNTEAFF